Each of the 20 T cell receptor beta chains below was sequenced from the same sample in a study of long-term antiretroviral therapy in people with HIV. Sequencing used immunoSEQ v3.0 at survey level. Sequenced by immunoSEQ multiplex PCR; TCRdb stores in-frame clones only, minus some. The sample contains about 42,000 clones, 86% of which appear only once. The material sequenced was unsorted PBMCs, taken 0.1 years before starting antiretroviral therapy. Receptors were obtained from a woman aged 45-59 years with HIV.

The chain employs TRBV15 and TRBJ1-1; 7 positions match TRBD1. The CDR3 extends over 18 amino acids. Germline CDR1 and CDR2: LNHNV and YYDKDF (reference sequence). V shed 0 bases, J shed 0 bases, and the junction held 10 bases outside the gene matches. CDR3 bases: TGTGCCACCAGCAGAGAGGGGAGGACAGGTGGGGTGAACACTGAAGCTTTCTTT. Protein product: CATSREGRTGGVNTEAFF.

V is TRBV30 and J is TRBJ2-7; D may match TRBD1 or TRBD2 (6 bases each). V was clipped by 0 bases and J by 2 bases, with 11 bases between them. The CDR3 length is 14 residues. Looked up from germline, CDR1 is GTSNPN and CDR2 is SVGIG (reference sequence). The CDR3 bases are TGTGCCTGGAGTGTAGGGGGGCTAGCCTACGAGCAGTACTTC. Its protein product is CAWSVGGLAYEQYF.

J is TRBJ2-3 and V is TRBV10-3, with 8 bases identical to TRBD2. The trim removed 6 bases at V and 0 bases at J, leaving 2 bases unmatched. Germline lookup yields CDR1 ENHRY and CDR2 SYGVKD. The CDR3 runs 14 residues. The CDR3 sequence is CAIRSGGSTDTQYF. As DNA, the CDR3 is TGTGCCATCAGGAGCGGGGGTAGCACAGATACGCAGTATTTT.

J is TRBJ1-1 and V is TRBV6-4; TRBD1 agrees at 10 bases. This CDR3 has 17 amino acids. V lost 0 bases and J lost 7; bases outside the gene matches: 11. Germline loops: CDR1 MRHNA, CDR2 SNTAGT. The CDR3 DNA follows: TGTGCCAGCAGTGACTCTGGGGACAGGGGAGATTTCGGTGAAGCTTTCTTT. It yields the protein CASSDSGDRGDFGEAFF.

The genes are TRBV5-1 and TRBJ2-7; D assignment may be TRBD1 or TRBD2 (5 bases each). This CDR3 contains 15 residues. V lost 0 bases, J lost 1 base, and 11 bases lay in between. Germline lookup yields CDR1 SGHRS and CDR2 YFSETQ. CDR3 DNA: TGCGCCAGCAGCTTGGCGGGACGGACATCCTACGAGCAGTACTTC. Its protein product is CASSLAGRTSYEQYF.

V is TRBV7-2 and J is TRBJ1-1, with D possibly matching TRBD1 (5 bases). Germline CDR1 and CDR2: SGHTA and FQGNSA. The germline V and J ends were trimmed by 6 bases and 6 bases, with 17 bases remaining between them. The CDR3 has 14 amino acids. The CDR3 loop is CASRPSTGSPEAFF. CDR3 DNA sequence: TGTGCCAGCAGGCCGTCCACAGGATCCCCTGAAGCTTTCTTT.

The chain links TRBV29-1 to TRBJ1-5; D remains unclear. The length of the CDR3 is 16 residues. The V end was cut by 5 bases, the J end by 3 bases, with 20 bases between. Germline V gene sequence: CDR1 SQVTM, CDR2 ANQGSEA. The CDR3 nucleotides are TGCAGCGTTCTCCCGGGGTGGGGAAGCGCCAATCAGCCCCAGCATTTT. It translates to CSVLPGWGSANQPQHF.

The sample holds one count of this clone. The chain employs TRBV5-1 and TRBJ2-5; unclear D gene. The germline V and J ends were trimmed by 2 bases and 2 bases, with 1 base remaining between them. Germline V lookup: CDR1 SGHRS, CDR2 YFSETQ. The CDR3 consists of 11 residues. CDR3 sequence: CASSLQETQYF. DNA for the CDR3: TGCGCCAGCAGCTTACAAGAGACCCAGTACTTC. Complete variable domain (other parts from reference TRBV5-1 and TRBJ2-5): KAGVTQTPRYLIKTRGQQVTLSCSPISGHRSVSWYQQTPGQGLQFLFEYFSETQRNKGNFPGRFSGRQFSNSRSEMNVSTLELGDSALYLCASSLQETQYFGPGTRLLVL.

In this sample, this clone turned up a few times. The chain employs TRBV18 and TRBJ2-6; 10 bases match TRBD2. With 4 bases clipped from V and 3 bases from J, the junction kept 9 bases outside the gene matches. The CDR3 spans 18 residues. CDR1 is KGHSH, CDR2 LQKENI, per germline. The CDR3 DNA reads TGTGCCAGCTCACAAGACGGACTAGCGGTAATTGGGGCCAACGTCCTGACTTTC. It codes for CASSQDGLAVIGANVLTF. Based on the CDR3 plus reference TRBV18 and TRBJ2-6, the full variable domain is NAGVMQNPRHLVRRRGQEARLRCSPMKGHSHVYWYRQLPEEGLKFMVYLQKENIIDESGMPKERFSAEFPKEGPSILRIQQVVRGDSAAYFCASSQDGLAVIGANVLTFGAGSRLTVL.

The V gene is TRBV19, the J gene TRBJ2-7, with D possibly being TRBD1 (7 bases). CDR3 size: 14 residues. Germline CDR1 is LNHDA and CDR2 is SQIVND (reference sequence). The V and J ends lost 8 bases and 0 bases respectively, with 14 bases between them. The CDR3 DNA sequence: TGTGCCAGTGGGGAGGACAGGTACTCCTACGAGCAGTACTTC. This codes for CASGEDRYSYEQYF. The entire variable domain, with the rest obtained from reference TRBV19 and TRBJ2-7, is as follows: DGGITQSPKYLFRKEGQNVTLSCEQNLNHDAMYWYRQDPGQGLRLIYYSQIVNDFQKGDIAEGYSVSREKKESFPLTVTSAQKNPTAFYLCASGEDRYSYEQYFGPGTRLTVT.

J is TRBJ1-6 and V is TRBV6-5, with D perhaps matching TRBD1 (5 bases). The CDR3 is 15 amino acids. Germline CDR1 MNHEY, CDR2 SVGAGI. Trimming removed 2 bases at V and 5 bases at J, with 10 bases between. In DNA, the CDR3 is TGTGCCAGCAGTTACGGGGGACGGAATAATTCACCCCTCCACTTT. Translating gives CASSYGGRNNSPLHF.

V is TRBV29-1 and J is TRBJ1-1; 10 bases agree with TRBD1. The CDR3 covers 13 residues. The ends lost 5 bases at V and 5 bases at J; junction bases unmatched: 5. CDR1 and CDR2 (germline): SQVTM, ANQGSEA. The CDR3 spells CSVKTGGYTEAFF. The CDR3 DNA sequence: TGCAGCGTTAAGACAGGGGGCTATACTGAAGCTTTCTTT.

This CDR3 is CASSVGGSQETQYF. Written as DNA, the CDR3 is TGTGCCAGCAGCGTAGGGGGTTCCCAAGAGACCCAGTACTTC. The V gene is TRBV9, the J gene TRBJ2-5; no definite D call. Trimming shortened V by 0 bases and J by 1 base, and 7 bases separated the two germline ends. The CDR3 is 14 amino acids. Germline V gives CDR1 SGDLS, CDR2 YYNGEE.

The rearrangement joins TRBV4-3 to TRBJ1-1; a weak D match, TRBD1 (5 bases). This CDR3 has 14 residues. Germline lookup yields CDR1 LGHNA and CDR2 YSLEER. The germline V and J ends were trimmed by 1 base and 5 bases, with 11 bases remaining between them. The CDR3: CASSQVGGGTEAFF. CDR3 nucleotide sequence: TGCGCCAGCAGCCAAGTTGGGGGGGGAACTGAAGCTTTCTTT.

The genes are TRBV2 and TRBJ2-7; D unresolved. Trimming shortened V by 5 bases and J by 3 bases, and 11 bases separated the two germline ends. CDR1 is SNHLY, CDR2 FYNNEI, per germline. The CDR3 length is 13 residues. Written as DNA, the CDR3 is TGTGCCAGCAGTCAGGCCGTGGGCTACGAGCAGTACTTC. Translation gives CASSQAVGYEQYF.

This chain links TRBV5-1 with TRBJ1-2; unclear D gene. V dropped 0 bases and J dropped 0 bases, with 15 bases sitting between them. The germline V gene has CDR1 SGHRS and CDR2 YFSETQ. The CDR3 contains 17 residues. CDR3 DNA: TGCGCCAGCAGCTTGGGCCCCTTGTCGCAAGCTAACTATGGCTACACCTTC. This gives the protein CASSLGPLSQANYGYTF.

This rearrangement joins TRBV9 to TRBJ1-2, with unresolved D. This CDR3 region has 14 residues. Trimming removed 0 bases at V and 0 bases at J, with 6 bases between. CDR1 is SGDLS, CDR2 YYNGEE, per germline. DNA of the CDR3: TGTGCCAGCAGCGTAGATGCCGCTAACTATGGCTACACCTTC. Encoded protein: CASSVDAANYGYTF.

The chain uses TRBV2 and TRBJ1-4; TRBD1 is a possible D gene (6 bases). V was cut by 6 bases and J by 0 bases, with 11 bases left in between. Germline CDR1 reads SNHLY; CDR2 reads FYNNEI. The length of the CDR3 is 15 residues. CDR3 sequence: CASSGQPSTNEKLFF. In nucleotides, the CDR3 is TGTGCCAGCAGCGGACAGCCTTCAACTAATGAAAAACTGTTTTTT.

CDR3 sequence (DNA): TGTGCCAGCAGCCAAGGTTTAGGGGCTTCCGGCTATGGCTACACCTTC. Translated: CASSQGLGASGYGYTF. The rearrangement uses TRBV4-2 and TRBJ1-2, with a weak D call TRBD1 (5 bases). V was shortened by 1 base and J by 4 bases, with 16 bases between the two germline ends. Germline CDR1 LGHNA, CDR2 YNFKEQ. This CDR3 has 16 amino acids.

This chain uses TRBV9 with TRBJ1-1; D is possibly TRBD1 (6 bases). Germline V gene sequence: CDR1 SGDLS, CDR2 YYNGEE. The V end was cut by 4 bases, the J end by 0 bases, with 28 bases between. CDR3 length equals 20 residues. The CDR3 nucleotides are TGTGCCAGCAGCCCATCAGGGGCGTGGTGGCAGGGAGGGATGAACACTGAAGCTTTCTTT. Its protein is CASSPSGAWWQGGMNTEAFF.